These T cell receptor beta chains were read from a single sample in a study of T cells in Graves' hyperthyroidism and ophthalmopathy. TCRdb re-called the multiplex PCR reads through MiXCR, storing one row per CDR3 protein. The sample consists of approximately 210,000 distinct CDR3 sequences, roughly 15% of them appearing once. Sample: blood. The source is a man aged 45 to 65 with Graves' hyperthyroidism. Each CDR3 is given with its conserved first and last residue. Fields, in order: J gene, clone size, D gene, V gene, CDR3 DNA, CDR3 protein. A D gene is named only where the DNA matches it firmly. Clone size is stated in some rows and not others, as once, few, many or a class when expanded.

j_call: TRBJ1-1; clone_size: many; d_call: TRBD1; v_call: TRBV5-5; cdr3_nt: TGTGCCAGCCGCCGGGACAGGGACCCGGACACTGAAGCTTTCTTT; cdr3_aa: CASRRDRDPDTEAFF
j_call: TRBJ2-1; clone_size: many; d_call: TRBD2; v_call: TRBV6-2/TRBV6-3; cdr3_nt: TGTGCCAGCAGCCCCGGGACTACCCCCTACAATGAGCAGTTCTTC; cdr3_aa: CASSPGTTPYNEQFF
j_call: TRBJ2-7; clone_size: many; d_call: TRBD1; v_call: TRBV28; cdr3_nt: TGTGCCAGCAGTTCCGCCGGGACAGGGTACCACGAGCAGTACTTC; cdr3_aa: CASSSAGTGYHEQYF
j_call: TRBJ2-4; clone_size: few; d_call: TRBD1; v_call: TRBV7-2; cdr3_nt: TGTGCCAGCAGCTTCCCCGGGACAGTAAACATTCAGTACTTC; cdr3_aa: CASSFPGTVNIQYF
j_call: TRBJ2-3; clone_size: many; d_call: .; v_call: TRBV7-2; cdr3_nt: TGTGCCAGCAGCATGGGACTTGACACAGATACGCAGTATTTT; cdr3_aa: CASSMGLDTDTQYF
j_call: TRBJ2-2; clone_size: .; d_call: .; v_call: TRBV6-1; cdr3_nt: TGTGCCAGCAGTGCGGGATCTGACACCGGGGAGCTGTTTTTT; cdr3_aa: CASSAGSDTGELFF
j_call: TRBJ2-2; clone_size: many; d_call: TRBD1; v_call: TRBV5-1; cdr3_nt: TGCGCCAGCAGCTTGGACCGGGACAGTTCTTTCACCGGGGAGCTGTTTTTT; cdr3_aa: CASSLDRDSSFTGELFF
j_call: TRBJ2-3; clone_size: many; d_call: TRBD2; v_call: TRBV5-1; cdr3_nt: TGCGCCAGCAGTGGACTAGCGGGAGGAGATACGCAGTATTTT; cdr3_aa: CASSGLAGGDTQYF
j_call: TRBJ2-7; clone_size: many; d_call: TRBD1; v_call: TRBV7-9; cdr3_nt: TGTGCCACACGTGGGACAGGGGGCTACGAGCAGTACTTC; cdr3_aa: CATRGTGGYEQYF
j_call: TRBJ2-5; clone_size: many; d_call: .; v_call: TRBV20-1; cdr3_nt: TGCAGTGCTAGAGAGGGGAGGCGGGATCTGGAGACCCAGTACTTC; cdr3_aa: CSAREGRRDLETQYF
j_call: TRBJ2-1; clone_size: many; d_call: TRBD2; v_call: TRBV24-1; cdr3_nt: TGTGCCACCACCACAGCGGGAGGGCCGGGGGAGGAGCAGTTCTTC; cdr3_aa: CATTTAGGPGEEQFF
j_call: TRBJ2-3; clone_size: many; d_call: .; v_call: TRBV29-1; cdr3_nt: TGCAGCGTTGTAACAGGGTATGAGACAGATACGCAGTATTTT; cdr3_aa: CSVVTGYETDTQYF
j_call: TRBJ2-3; clone_size: few; d_call: .; v_call: TRBV4-2; cdr3_nt: TGTGCCAGCAGCCAAGAGAACTTCGATACAGATACGCAGTATTTT; cdr3_aa: CASSQENFDTDTQYF
j_call: TRBJ1-2; clone_size: .; d_call: .; v_call: TRBV4-1; cdr3_nt: TGCGCCAGCAGGCAGGGGAGCGGCTACACCTTC; cdr3_aa: CASRQGSGYTF
j_call: TRBJ2-7; clone_size: many; d_call: TRBD2; v_call: TRBV9; cdr3_nt: TGTGCCAGCAGCAGGGGAGGGGACGTCACCTACGAGCAGTACTTC; cdr3_aa: CASSRGGDVTYEQYF
j_call: TRBJ2-3; clone_size: many; d_call: TRBD2; v_call: TRBV10-1; cdr3_nt: TGCGCCAGCAGTGATGAATCGCTAGCGGGAGTTACAGATACGCAGTATTTT; cdr3_aa: CASSDESLAGVTDTQYF
j_call: TRBJ1-2; clone_size: once; d_call: .; v_call: TRBV5-5; cdr3_nt: TGTGCCAGCAGCTTGGTAGGGGACGGCTACACCTTC; cdr3_aa: CASSLVGDGYTF
j_call: TRBJ2-7; clone_size: few; d_call: .; v_call: TRBV7-3; cdr3_nt: TGTGCCAGCAGCTCACACTCACTAGGCGGGCAGTACTTC; cdr3_aa: CASSSHSLGGQYF
j_call: TRBJ2-3; clone_size: many; d_call: .; v_call: TRBV7-8; cdr3_nt: TGTGCCAGCAGCGAAGCGTGGGGCAGGGGCGGTACGCAGTATTTT; cdr3_aa: CASSEAWGRGGTQYF
j_call: TRBJ2-3; clone_size: few; d_call: .; v_call: TRBV27; cdr3_nt: TGTGCCAGCACTACCCTTGGCGGCTACACAGATACGCAGTATTTT; cdr3_aa: CASTTLGGYTDTQYF
j_call: TRBJ2-1; clone_size: .; d_call: .; v_call: TRBV29-1; cdr3_nt: TGCAGCGTTGATAGCGGTAGCTACAATGAGCAGTTCTTC; cdr3_aa: CSVDSGSYNEQFF
j_call: TRBJ2-1; clone_size: many; d_call: .; v_call: TRBV12-3/TRBV12-4; cdr3_nt: TGTGCCAGCAGCTCTGGAGAGCAGTTCTTC; cdr3_aa: CASSSGEQFF
j_call: TRBJ2-7; clone_size: many; d_call: .; v_call: TRBV6-1; cdr3_nt: TGTGCCAGCAGTCAGGCCCCGGGGGACGAGCAGTACTTC; cdr3_aa: CASSQAPGDEQYF
j_call: TRBJ1-2; clone_size: .; d_call: .; v_call: TRBV28; cdr3_nt: TGTGCCAGCAGTTTATCGATCTGGGGCCACACCTTC; cdr3_aa: CASSLSIWGHTF
j_call: TRBJ2-7; clone_size: many; d_call: .; v_call: TRBV3-1; cdr3_nt: TGTGCCAGCAGCGCTGGCGTGCGACAGGGGAGGCGGGAGAAGCAGTACTTC; cdr3_aa: CASSAGVRQGRREKQYF
j_call: TRBJ1-1; clone_size: .; d_call: .; v_call: TRBV6-1; cdr3_nt: TGTGCCAGCAGGTTCCTCAGGAACACTGAAGCTTTCTTT; cdr3_aa: CASRFLRNTEAFF
j_call: TRBJ2-7; clone_size: few; d_call: .; v_call: TRBV11-2; cdr3_nt: TGTGCCAGCAGCGTTGAGGTTAGTGGGGAGCAGTACTTC; cdr3_aa: CASSVEVSGEQYF
j_call: TRBJ2-1; clone_size: many; d_call: .; v_call: TRBV24-1; cdr3_nt: TGTGCCACCAGTGTTCCGGGAGAGGGAAATGAGCAGTTCTTC; cdr3_aa: CATSVPGEGNEQFF
j_call: TRBJ1-3; clone_size: .; d_call: .; v_call: TRBV3-1; cdr3_nt: TGTGCCAGCAGCCCGGAGGACAGCCCTCCCGGAAACACCATATATTTT; cdr3_aa: CASSPEDSPPGNTIYF
j_call: TRBJ1-1; clone_size: many; d_call: .; v_call: TRBV28; cdr3_nt: TGTGCCAGCAGTTTAATCAGGGCACCCAACACTGAAGCTTTCTTT; cdr3_aa: CASSLIRAPNTEAFF